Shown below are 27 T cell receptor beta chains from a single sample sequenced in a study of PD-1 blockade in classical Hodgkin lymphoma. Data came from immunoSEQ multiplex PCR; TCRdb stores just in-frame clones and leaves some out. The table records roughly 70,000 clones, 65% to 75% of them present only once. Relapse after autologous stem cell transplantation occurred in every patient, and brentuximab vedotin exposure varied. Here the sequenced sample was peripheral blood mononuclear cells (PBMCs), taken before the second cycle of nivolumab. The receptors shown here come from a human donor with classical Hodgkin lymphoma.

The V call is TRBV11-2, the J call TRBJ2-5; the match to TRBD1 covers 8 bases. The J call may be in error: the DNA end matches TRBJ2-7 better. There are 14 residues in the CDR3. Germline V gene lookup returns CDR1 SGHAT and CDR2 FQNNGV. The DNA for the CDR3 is TGTGCCAGCAGCTTTGGGACAGGCACCTACGAGCAGTACTTC. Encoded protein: CASSFGTGTYEQYF.

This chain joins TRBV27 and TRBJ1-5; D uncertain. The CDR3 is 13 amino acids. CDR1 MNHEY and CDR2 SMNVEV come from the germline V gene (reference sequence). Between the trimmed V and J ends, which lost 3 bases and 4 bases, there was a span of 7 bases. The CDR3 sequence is CASSLGSNQPQHF. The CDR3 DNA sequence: TGTGCCAGCAGTTTGGGCTCAAATCAGCCCCAGCATTTT.

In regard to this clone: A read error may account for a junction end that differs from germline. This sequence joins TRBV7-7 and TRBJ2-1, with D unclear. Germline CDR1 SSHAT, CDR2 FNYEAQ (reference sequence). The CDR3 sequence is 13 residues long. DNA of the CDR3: TGTGCTAGCAGCTTAGAACGGCTAGGTGAGCAGTTCTTC. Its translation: CASSLERLGEQFF.

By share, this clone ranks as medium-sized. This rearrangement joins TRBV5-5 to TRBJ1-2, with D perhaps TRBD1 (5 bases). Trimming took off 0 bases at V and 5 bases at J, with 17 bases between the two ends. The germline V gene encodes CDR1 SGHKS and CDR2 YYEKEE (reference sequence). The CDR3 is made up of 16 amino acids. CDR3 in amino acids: CASSLGAGELLYGYTF. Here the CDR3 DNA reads TGTGCCAGCAGCTTGGGAGCGGGGGAACTCCTTTATGGCTACACCTTC.

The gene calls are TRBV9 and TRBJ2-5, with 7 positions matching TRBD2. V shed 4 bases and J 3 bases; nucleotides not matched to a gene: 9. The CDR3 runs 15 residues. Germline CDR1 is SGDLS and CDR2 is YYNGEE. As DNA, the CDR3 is TGTGCCAGCAGCTCAAGCCCGGGACTAAAAGAGACCCAGTACTTC. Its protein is CASSSSPGLKETQYF.

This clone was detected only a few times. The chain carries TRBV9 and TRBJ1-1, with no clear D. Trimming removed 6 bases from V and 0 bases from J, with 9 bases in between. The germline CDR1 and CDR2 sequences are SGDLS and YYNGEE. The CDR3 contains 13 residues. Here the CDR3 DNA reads TGTGCCAGCACCGAGGGCGTGAACACTGAAGCTTTCTTT. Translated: CASTEGVNTEAFF.

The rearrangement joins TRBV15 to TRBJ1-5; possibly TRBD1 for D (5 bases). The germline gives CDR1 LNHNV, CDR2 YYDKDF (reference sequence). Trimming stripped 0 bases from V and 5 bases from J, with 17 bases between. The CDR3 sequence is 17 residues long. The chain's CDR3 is CATSRDRGMGVDQPQHF. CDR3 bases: TGTGCCACCAGCAGAGATCGAGGAATGGGGGTGGATCAGCCCCAGCATTTT.

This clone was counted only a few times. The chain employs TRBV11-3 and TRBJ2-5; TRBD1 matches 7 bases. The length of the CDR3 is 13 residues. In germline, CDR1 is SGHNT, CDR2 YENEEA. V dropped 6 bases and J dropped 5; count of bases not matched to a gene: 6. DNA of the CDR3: TGTGCCAGCAGTTTTACAGGGGAGGAGACCCAGTACTTC. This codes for CASSFTGEETQYF.

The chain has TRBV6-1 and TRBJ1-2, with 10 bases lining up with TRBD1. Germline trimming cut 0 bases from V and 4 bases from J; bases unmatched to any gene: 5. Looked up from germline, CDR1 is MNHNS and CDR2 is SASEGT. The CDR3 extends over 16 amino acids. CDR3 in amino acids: CASSEAYRTGGYGYTF. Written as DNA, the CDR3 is TGTGCCAGCAGTGAAGCGTATCGGACAGGGGGCTATGGCTACACCTTC.

The CDR3 coding sequence is TGTGCCAGTACGAACCGGGACAGGCTCTACAATGAGCAGTTCTTC. Translated: CASTNRDRLYNEQFF. The rearrangement links TRBV19 to TRBJ2-1; 8 positions agree with TRBD1. The ends lost 7 bases at V and 3 bases at J; junction bases unmatched: 8. The CDR3 is 15 residues long. Germline-derived CDR1 and CDR2 are LNHDA and SQIVND (reference sequence).

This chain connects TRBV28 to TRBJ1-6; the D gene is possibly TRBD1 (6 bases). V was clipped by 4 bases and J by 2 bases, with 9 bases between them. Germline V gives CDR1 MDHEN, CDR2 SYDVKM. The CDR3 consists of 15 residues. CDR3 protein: CASSSGDAYNSPLHF. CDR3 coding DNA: TGTGCCAGCAGTTCAGGGGACGCCTATAATTCACCCCTCCACTTT.

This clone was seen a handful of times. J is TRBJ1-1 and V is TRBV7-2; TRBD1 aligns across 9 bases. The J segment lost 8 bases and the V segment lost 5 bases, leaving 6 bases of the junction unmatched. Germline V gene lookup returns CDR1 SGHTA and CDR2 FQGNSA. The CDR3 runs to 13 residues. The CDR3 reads CASSPGTGMEAFF. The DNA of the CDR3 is TGTGCCAGCAGCCCCGGGACAGGGATGGAAGCTTTCTTT. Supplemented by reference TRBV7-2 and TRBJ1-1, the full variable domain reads GAGVSQSPSNKVTEKGKDVELRCDPISGHTALYWYRQSLGQGLEFLIYFQGNSAPDKSGLPSDRFSAERTGGSVSTLTIQRTQQEDSAVYLCASSPGTGMEAFFGQGTRLTVV.

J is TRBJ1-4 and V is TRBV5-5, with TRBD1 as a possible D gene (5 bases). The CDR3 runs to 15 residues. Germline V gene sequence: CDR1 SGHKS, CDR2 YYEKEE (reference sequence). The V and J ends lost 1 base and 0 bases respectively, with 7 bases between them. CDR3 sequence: CASSLRGATNEKLFF. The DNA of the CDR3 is TGTGCCAGCAGCTTGAGAGGGGCAACTAATGAAAAACTGTTTTTT.

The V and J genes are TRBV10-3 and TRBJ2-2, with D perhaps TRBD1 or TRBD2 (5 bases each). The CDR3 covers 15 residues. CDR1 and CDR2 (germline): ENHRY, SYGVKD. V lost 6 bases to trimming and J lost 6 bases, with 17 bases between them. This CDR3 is CAISDGTVMAGELFF. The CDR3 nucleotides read TGTGCCATCAGCGACGGGACGGTGATGGCCGGGGAGCTGTTTTTT.

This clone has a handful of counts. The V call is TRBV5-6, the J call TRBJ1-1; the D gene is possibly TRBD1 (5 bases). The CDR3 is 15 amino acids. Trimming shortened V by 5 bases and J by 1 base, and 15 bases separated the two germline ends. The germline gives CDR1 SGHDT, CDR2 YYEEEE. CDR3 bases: TGTGCCAGCAGGCGCTCGGACACGCCGAACACTGAAGCTTTCTTT. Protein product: CASRRSDTPNTEAFF.

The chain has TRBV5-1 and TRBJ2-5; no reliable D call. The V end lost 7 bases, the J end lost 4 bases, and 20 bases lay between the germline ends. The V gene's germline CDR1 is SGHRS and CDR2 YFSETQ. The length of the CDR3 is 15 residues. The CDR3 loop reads CASSTSDPNIETQYF. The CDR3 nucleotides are TGCGCCAGCTCAACGAGCGACCCAAACATAGAGACCCAGTACTTC.

The CDR3 region has the DNA TGTGCCAGCACGGCGGCGGCAACACAGCCCCAGCATTTT. It translates to CASTAAATQPQHF. The chain has TRBV6-5 and TRBJ1-5; D uncertain. Germline V lookup: CDR1 MNHEY, CDR2 SVGAGI. The CDR3 is 13 residues long. Trimming stripped 7 bases from V and 7 bases from J, with 14 bases between.

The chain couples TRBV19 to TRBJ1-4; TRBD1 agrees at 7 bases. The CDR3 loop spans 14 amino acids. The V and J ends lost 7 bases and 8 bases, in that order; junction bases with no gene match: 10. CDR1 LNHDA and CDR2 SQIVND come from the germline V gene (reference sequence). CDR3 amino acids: CASMFGQGVEKLFF. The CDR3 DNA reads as TGTGCCAGTATGTTCGGCCAGGGGGTGGAAAAACTGTTTTTT.

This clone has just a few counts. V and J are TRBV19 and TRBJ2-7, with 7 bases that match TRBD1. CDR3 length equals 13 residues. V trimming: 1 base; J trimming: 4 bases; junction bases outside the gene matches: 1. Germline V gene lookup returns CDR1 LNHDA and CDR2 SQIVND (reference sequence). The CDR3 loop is CASSIGTGYEQYF. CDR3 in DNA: TGTGCCAGTAGTATAGGGACAGGATACGAGCAGTACTTC. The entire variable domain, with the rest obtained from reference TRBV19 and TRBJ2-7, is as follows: DGGITQSPKYLFRKEGQNVTLSCEQNLNHDAMYWYRQDPGQGLRLIYYSQIVNDFQKGDIAEGYSVSREKKESFPLTVTSAQKNPTAFYLCASSIGTGYEQYFGPGTRLTVT.

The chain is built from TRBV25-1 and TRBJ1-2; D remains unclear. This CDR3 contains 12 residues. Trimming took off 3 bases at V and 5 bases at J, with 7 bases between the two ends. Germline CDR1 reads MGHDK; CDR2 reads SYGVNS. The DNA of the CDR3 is TGTGCCAGCAGTGAGGGCGGTTATGGCTACACCTTC. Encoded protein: CASSEGGYGYTF.

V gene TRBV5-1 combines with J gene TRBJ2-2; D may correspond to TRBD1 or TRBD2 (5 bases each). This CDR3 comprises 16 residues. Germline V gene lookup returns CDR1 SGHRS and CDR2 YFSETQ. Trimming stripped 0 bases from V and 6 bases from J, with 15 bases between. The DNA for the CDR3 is TGCGCCAGCAGCTTGGCCCCGGGACCTATATCCGGGGAGCTGTTTTTT. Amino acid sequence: CASSLAPGPISGELFF.

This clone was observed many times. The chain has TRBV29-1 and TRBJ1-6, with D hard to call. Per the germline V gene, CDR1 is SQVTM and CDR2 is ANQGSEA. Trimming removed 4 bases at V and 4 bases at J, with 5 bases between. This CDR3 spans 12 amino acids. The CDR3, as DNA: TGCAGCGTTGGGGAGTATAATTCACCCCTCCACTTT. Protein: CSVGEYNSPLHF. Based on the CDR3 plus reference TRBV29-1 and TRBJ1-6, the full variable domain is SAVISQKPSRDICQRGTSLTIQCQVDSQVTMMFWYRQQPGQSLTLIATANQGSEATYESGFVIDKFPISRPNLTFSTLTVSNMSPEDSSIYLCSVGEYNSPLHFGNGTRLTVT.

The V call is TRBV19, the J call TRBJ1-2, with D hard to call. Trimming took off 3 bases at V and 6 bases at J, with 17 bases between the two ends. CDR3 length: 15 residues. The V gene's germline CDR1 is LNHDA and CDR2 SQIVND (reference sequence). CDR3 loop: CASSINGGLRHGYTF. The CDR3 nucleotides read TGTGCCAGTAGTATCAATGGAGGGCTCAGACATGGCTACACCTTC.

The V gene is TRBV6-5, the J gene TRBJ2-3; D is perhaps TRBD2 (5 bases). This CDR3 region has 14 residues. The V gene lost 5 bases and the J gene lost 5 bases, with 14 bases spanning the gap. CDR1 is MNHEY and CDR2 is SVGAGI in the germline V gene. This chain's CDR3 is CASSPSSRGDTQYF. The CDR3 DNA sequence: TGTGCCAGCAGTCCCTCGTCTCGGGGAGATACGCAGTATTTT.

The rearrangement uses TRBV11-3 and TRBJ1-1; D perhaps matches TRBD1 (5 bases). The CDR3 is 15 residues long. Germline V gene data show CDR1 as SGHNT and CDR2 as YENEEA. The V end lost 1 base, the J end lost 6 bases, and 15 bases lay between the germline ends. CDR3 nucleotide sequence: TGTGCCAGCAGCTTAGGGGGCGCATCAAAGGCTGAAGCTTTCTTT. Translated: CASSLGGASKAEAFF.

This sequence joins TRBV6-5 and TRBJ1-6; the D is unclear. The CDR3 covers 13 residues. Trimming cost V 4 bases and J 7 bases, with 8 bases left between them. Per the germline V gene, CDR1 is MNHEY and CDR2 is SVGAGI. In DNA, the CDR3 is TGTGCCAGCAGTTCCCGACAAAATTCACCCCTCCACTTT. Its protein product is CASSSRQNSPLHF.

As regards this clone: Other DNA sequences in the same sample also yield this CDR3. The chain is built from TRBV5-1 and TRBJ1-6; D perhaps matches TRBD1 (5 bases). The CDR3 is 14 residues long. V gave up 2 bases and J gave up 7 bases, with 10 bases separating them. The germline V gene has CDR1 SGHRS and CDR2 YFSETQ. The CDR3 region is CASSLGGGNSPLHF. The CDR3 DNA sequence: TGCGCCAGCAGCTTAGGCGGGGGGAATTCACCCCTCCACTTT.